This note documents a single T cell receptor beta chain sequence. Its target is unknown. Time point given: cycle 4 day 1 (C4D1), after more than 5 weeks of nivolumab. After autologous stem cell transplantation all patients relapsed, and prior brentuximab vedotin exposure differed between cohorts. Patients reached a best response of complete response, partial response or progressive disease. The CDR3 is 13 amino acids. Trimming removed 5 bases at V and 5 bases at J, with 12 bases between. Germline V lookup: CDR1 SGHAT, CDR2 FQNNGV. The source of the sample is a study of PD-1 blockade in classical Hodgkin lymphoma. The data were produced by immunoSEQ multiplex PCR, yet TCRdb's version contains in-frame clones alone and is incomplete. In the table there are 90,000 or so clones, 78% of which are singletons. Overall study findings and caveats: Baseline TCR diversity was reportedly lower in newly diagnosed patients than healthy donors. Newly diagnosed and completely responding patients shared comparable baseline diversity. Compared with baseline, CD4+ but not CD8+ TCR diversity had risen significantly by C4D1.

This sequence joins TRBV11-2 and TRBJ1-2; D is unresolved. The receptor was isolated from a human donor with classical Hodgkin lymphoma. Sequenced material: peripheral blood mononuclear cells (PBMCs), taken before the fourth cycle of nivolumab. The CDR3 DNA follows: TGTGCCAGCAGCCCCCCCCGGGGTTATGGCTACACCTTC. Residues: CASSPPRGYGYTF.